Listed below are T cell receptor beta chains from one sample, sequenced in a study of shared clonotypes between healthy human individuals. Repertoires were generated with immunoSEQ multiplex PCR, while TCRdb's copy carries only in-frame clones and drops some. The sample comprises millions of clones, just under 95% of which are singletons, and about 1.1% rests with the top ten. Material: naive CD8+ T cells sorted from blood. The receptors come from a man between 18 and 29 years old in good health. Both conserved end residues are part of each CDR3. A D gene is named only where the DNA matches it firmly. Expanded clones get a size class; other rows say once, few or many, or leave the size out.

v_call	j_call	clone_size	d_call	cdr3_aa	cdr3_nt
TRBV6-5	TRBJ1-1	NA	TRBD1	CASSYGSTGGNTEAFF	TGTGCCAGCAGTTACGGGTCGACAGGGGGGAACACTGAAGCTTTCTTT
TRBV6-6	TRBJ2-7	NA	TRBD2	CASTPGLSYEQYF	TGTGCCAGTACTCCGGGACTATCCTACGAGCAGTACTTC
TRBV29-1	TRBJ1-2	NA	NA	CSVETADPWDTF	TGCAGCGTTGAAACGGCAGACCCATGGGACACCTTC
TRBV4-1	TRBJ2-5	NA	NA	CASSQQDQETQYF	TGCGCCAGCAGCCAACAGGATCAAGAGACCCAGTACTTC
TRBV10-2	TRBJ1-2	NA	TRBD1	CATLGQGGGYTF	TGCGCCACCTTGGGACAGGGAGGCGGCTACACCTTC
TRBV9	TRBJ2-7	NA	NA	CASAAGLSYEQYF	TGTGCCAGCGCGGCAGGGCTATCCTACGAGCAGTACTTC
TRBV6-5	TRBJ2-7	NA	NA	CASSYGAAYEQYF	TGTGCCAGCAGTTACGGGGCGGCCTACGAGCAGTACTTC
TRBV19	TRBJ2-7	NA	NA	CASSTAAAYEQYF	TGTGCCAGTAGTACCGCAGCGGCCTACGAGCAGTACTTC
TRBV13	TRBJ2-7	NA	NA	CASSLGPGTGNYEQYF	TGTGCCAGCAGCTTAGGCCCTGGGACTGGAAACTACGAGCAGTACTTC
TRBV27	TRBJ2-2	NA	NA	CASSLLDSPDGELFF	TGTGCCAGCAGCCTACTTGACAGTCCTGACGGGGAGCTGTTTTTT
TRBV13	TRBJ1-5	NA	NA	CASSSRGQPQHF	TGTGCCAGCAGCTCCAGGGGTCAGCCCCAGCATTTT
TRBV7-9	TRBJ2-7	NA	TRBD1	CASSLARGQALSYEQYF	TGTGCCAGCAGCTTAGCGCGGGGACAGGCGCTCTCCTACGAGCAGTACTTC
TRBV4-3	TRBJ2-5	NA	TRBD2	CASSQIGLAPTQETQYF	TGCGCCAGCAGCCAAATAGGACTAGCTCCAACACAAGAGACCCAGTACTTC
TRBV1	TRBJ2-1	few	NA	CTSSRSGSSYNEQFF	TGCACCAGCAGCCGTAGCGGCAGCTCCTACAATGAGCAGTTCTTC
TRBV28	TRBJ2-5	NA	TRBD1	CASREQGAQETQYF	TGTGCCAGCAGGGAACAGGGGGCGCAGGAGACCCAGTACTTC
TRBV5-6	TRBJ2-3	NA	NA	CASSLEETGTQYF	TGTGCCAGCAGCTTGGAAGAGACGGGTACGCAGTATTTT
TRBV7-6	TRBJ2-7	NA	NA	CASSPEVGREQYF	TGTGCCAGCAGCCCGGAGGTAGGGCGCGAGCAGTACTTC
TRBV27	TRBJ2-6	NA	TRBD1	CASSLGRGTGANVLTF	TGTGCCAGCAGTTTGGGCAGGGGGACTGGGGCCAACGTCCTGACTTTC
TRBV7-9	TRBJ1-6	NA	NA	CASSDEGSPLHF	TGTGCCAGCAGCGATGAGGGTTCACCCCTCCACTTT
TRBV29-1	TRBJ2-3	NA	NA	CSVDGLLGGSTDTQYF	TGCAGCGTTGATGGCCTCCTCGGAGGGAGCACAGATACGCAGTATTTT
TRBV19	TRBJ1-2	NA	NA	CASSLTGTGNGYTF	TGTGCCAGTAGTCTAACGGGGACGGGGAATGGCTACACCTTC
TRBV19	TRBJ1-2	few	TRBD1	CATSDRERYGYTF	TGTGCCACCTCCGACAGGGAACGGTATGGCTACACCTTC
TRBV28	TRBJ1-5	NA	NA	CASSLFTSSNQPQHF	TGTGCCAGCAGTTTATTCACCTCGAGCAATCAGCCCCAGCATTTT
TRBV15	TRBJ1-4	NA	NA	CATSPEITTNEKLFF	TGTGCCACCAGCCCCGAGATTACAACTAATGAAAAACTGTTTTTT
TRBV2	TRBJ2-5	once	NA	CASSEQPYQETQYF	TGTGCCAGCAGTGAACAGCCGTACCAAGAGACCCAGTACTTC
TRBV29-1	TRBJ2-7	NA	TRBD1	CSVVYVGQGYEQYF	TGCAGCGTTGTCTATGTTGGACAGGGCTACGAGCAGTACTTC
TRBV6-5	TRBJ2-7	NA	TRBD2	CASSYSGSGASYEQYF	TGTGCCAGCAGTTACTCGGGTAGCGGGGCGTCCTACGAGCAGTACTTC
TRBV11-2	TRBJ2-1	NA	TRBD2	CASSLERGLRYNEQFF	TGTGCCAGCAGCTTAGAGAGGGGACTAAGGTACAATGAGCAGTTCTTC
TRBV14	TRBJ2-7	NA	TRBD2	CASSKGTSGYEQYF	TGTGCCAGCAGCAAGGGGACTAGCGGTTACGAGCAGTACTTC
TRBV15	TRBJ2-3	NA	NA	CATSAVPADTQYF	TGTGCCACCAGCGCCGTACCCGCAGATACGCAGTATTTT
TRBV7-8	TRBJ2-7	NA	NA	CASSLEALGGSYEQYF	TGTGCCAGCAGCTTAGAGGCTTTAGGGGGGTCCTACGAGCAGTACTTC
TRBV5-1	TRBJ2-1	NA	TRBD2	CASSLSASGYNEQFF	TGCGCCAGCAGCTTGTCTGCTAGCGGGTACAATGAGCAGTTCTTC
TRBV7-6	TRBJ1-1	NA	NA	CASSFAGATEAFF	TGTGCCAGCAGCTTCGCGGGAGCGACTGAAGCTTTCTTT
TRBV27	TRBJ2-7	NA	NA	CASSLSGGLISYEQYF	TGTGCCAGCAGTTTATCGGGGGGCCTAATTTCCTACGAGCAGTACTTC
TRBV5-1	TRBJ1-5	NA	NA	CASSLVPDHSNQPQHF	TGCGCCAGCAGCTTGGTTCCGGACCATAGCAATCAGCCCCAGCATTTT
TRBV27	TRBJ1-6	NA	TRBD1	CASSLATGAPPLHF	TGTGCCAGCAGTTTAGCTACAGGGGCCCCACCCCTCCACTTT
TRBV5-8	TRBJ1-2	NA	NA	CASSLSLGGNNGYTF	TGTGCCAGCAGCTTGAGTTTGGGGGGTAACAATGGCTACACCTTC
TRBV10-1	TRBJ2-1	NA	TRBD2	CASSESGLPDNEQFF	TGCGCCAGCAGTGAGTCGGGACTACCTGACAATGAGCAGTTCTTC
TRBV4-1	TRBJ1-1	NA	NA	CASSHATGNTEAFF	TGCGCCAGCAGCCACGCGACAGGGAACACTGAAGCTTTCTTT
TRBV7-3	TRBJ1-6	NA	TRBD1	CASSVTGGWGSPLHF	TGTGCCAGCAGCGTTACAGGGGGCTGGGGTTCACCCCTCCACTTT
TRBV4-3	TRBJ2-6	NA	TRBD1	CASSQGEGQGGLVLTF	TGCGCCAGCAGCCAAGGGGAGGGACAGGGTGGGTTAGTCCTGACTTTC
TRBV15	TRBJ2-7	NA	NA	CATSSFLSSYEQYF	TGTGCCACCAGCTCTTTTCTGAGCTCCTACGAGCAGTACTTC
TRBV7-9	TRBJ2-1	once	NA	CASSSPWAPRGNEQFF	TGTGCCAGCAGCTCCCCTTGGGCGCCCCGAGGGAATGAGCAGTTCTTC
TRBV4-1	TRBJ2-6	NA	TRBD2	CASSIRGAGANVLTF	TGCGCCAGCAGCATCCGGGGGGCTGGGGCCAACGTCCTGACTTTC
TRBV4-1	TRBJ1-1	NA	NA	CASSQTVNTEAFF	TGCGCCAGCAGCCAAACGGTGAACACTGAAGCTTTCTTT
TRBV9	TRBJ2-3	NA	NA	CASSGLYTDTQYF	TGTGCCAGCAGCGGGCTCTACACAGATACGCAGTATTTT
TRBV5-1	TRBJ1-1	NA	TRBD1	CASSLYVTGASTEAFF	TGCGCCAGCAGCTTGTATGTGACAGGGGCATCGACTGAAGCTTTCTTT
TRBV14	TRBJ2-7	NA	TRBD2	CASSQWGTTYEQYF	TGTGCCAGCAGCCAATGGGGGACTACCTACGAGCAGTACTTC
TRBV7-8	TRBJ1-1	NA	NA	CASSRGLNTEAFF	TGTGCCAGCAGCCGGGGACTGAACACTGAAGCTTTCTTT
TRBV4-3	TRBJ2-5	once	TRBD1	CASSEDREETQYF	TGCGCCAGCAGCGAAGACAGGGAAGAGACCCAGTACTTC
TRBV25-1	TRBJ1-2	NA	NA	CASSPLVTNYGYTF	TGTGCCAGCAGTCCCCTCGTTACTAACTATGGCTACACCTTC
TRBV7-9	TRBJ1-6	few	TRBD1	CASSSTGTGNSPLHF	TGTGCCAGCAGCTCAACCGGGACAGGGAATTCACCCCTCCACTTT
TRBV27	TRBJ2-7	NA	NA	CASSPKSSYEQYF	TGTGCCAGCAGTCCCAAAAGCTCCTACGAGCAGTACTTC
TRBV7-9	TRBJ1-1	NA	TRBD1	CASSLDPGQGWNTEAFF	TGTGCCAGCAGCTTAGACCCGGGACAGGGATGGAACACTGAAGCTTTCTTT
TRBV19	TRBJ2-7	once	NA	CASSLGARYEQYF	TGTGCCAGTAGTCTGGGGGCGCGATACGAGCAGTACTTC